The 6 T cell receptor beta chains below come from one sample, sequenced in a study of blood T cell repertoires in COVID-19. Repertoires were generated with immunoSEQ multiplex PCR, while TCRdb's copy carries only in-frame clones and drops some. The repertoire holds nearly 200,000 clones, with around 85% as singletons. Sequenced material: peripheral blood. These receptors were taken from a woman in her sixties or seventies with acute or convalescent COVID-19.

V and J are TRBV20-1 and TRBJ1-5, with no clear D. Germline V gene data show CDR1 as DFQATT and CDR2 as SNEGSKA (reference sequence). V was shortened by 3 bases and J by 0 bases, with 12 bases between the two germline ends. This CDR3 comprises 15 residues. This CDR3 is CSASTEVGSNQPQHF. CDR3 DNA: TGCAGTGCTAGTACCGAGGTTGGTAGCAATCAGCCCCAGCATTTT.

The chain has TRBV7-9 and TRBJ1-1; D perhaps matches TRBD1 (5 bases). The CDR3 runs to 14 residues. Germline V gene lookup returns CDR1 SEHNR and CDR2 FQNEAQ (reference sequence). Trimming took 5 bases from V and 1 from J, leaving 11 bases between them. CDR3 sequence: CASSVQRGNTEAFF. The CDR3 DNA sequence: TGTGCCAGCAGCGTCCAAAGGGGGAACACTGAAGCTTTCTTT.

The V and J genes are TRBV6-5 and TRBJ2-1; TRBD2 matches 10 bases. Germline lookup yields CDR1 MNHEY and CDR2 SVGAGI. V trimming: 4 bases; J trimming: 15 bases; junction bases outside the gene matches: 6. There are 12 residues in the CDR3. This chain's CDR3 is CASSFTSGVVFF. CDR3 in DNA: TGTGCCAGCAGTTTTACTAGCGGGGTCGTGTTCTTC.

Only a few counts were recorded for this clone. The rearrangement links TRBV5-1 to TRBJ2-1; TRBD2 aligns across 9 bases. V shed 3 bases, J shed 5 bases, and the junction held 9 bases outside the gene matches. This CDR3 region has 16 residues. From germline, CDR1 is SGHRS and CDR2 YFSETQ. The CDR3 sequence: CASSSSRGGPDNEQFF. DNA for the CDR3: TGCGCCAGCAGCTCCTCGCGGGGGGGCCCGGACAATGAGCAGTTCTTC.

The chain joins TRBV3-1 (or the pseudogene TRBV3-2) to TRBJ1-6; the match to TRBD1 covers 8 bases. The germline CDR1 and CDR2 sequences are LGHDT and YNNKEL (reference sequence). This CDR3 is 17 amino acids long. After removal of 4 bases from V and 0 bases from J, the junction contained 5 bases not matched to a gene. DNA of the CDR3: TGTGCCAGCAGCCCCCACAGGGGGAGCTCCTATAATTCACCCCTCCACTTT. Its translation: CASSPHRGSSYNSPLHF.

Points on this clone: An end of the junction does not agree with germline; a read error may underlie this. The rearrangement uses TRBV9 and TRBJ1-1; possibly TRBD1 for D (5 bases). The CDR3 runs to 14 residues. CDR1 and CDR2 (germline): SGDLS, YYNGEE. The DNA for the CDR3 is TGTGCCAGCAGCGCATCGTGGGGGGTCGCTGAAGCTTTTTTT. Translated: CASSASWGVAEAFF.